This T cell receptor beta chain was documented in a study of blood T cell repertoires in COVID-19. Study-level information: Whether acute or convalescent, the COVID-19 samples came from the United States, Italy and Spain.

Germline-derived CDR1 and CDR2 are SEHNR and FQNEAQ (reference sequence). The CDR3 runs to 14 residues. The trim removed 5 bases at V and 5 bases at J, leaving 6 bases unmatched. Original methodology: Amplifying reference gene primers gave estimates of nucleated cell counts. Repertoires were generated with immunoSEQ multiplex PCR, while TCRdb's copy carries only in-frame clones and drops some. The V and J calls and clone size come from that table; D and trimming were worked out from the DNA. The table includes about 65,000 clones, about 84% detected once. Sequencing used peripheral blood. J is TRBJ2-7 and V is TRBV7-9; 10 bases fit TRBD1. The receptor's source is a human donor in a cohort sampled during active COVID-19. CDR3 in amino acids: CASSRQGAINEQYF. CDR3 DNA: TGTGCCAGCAGCCGACAGGGGGCTATAAACGAGCAGTACTTC.